The present TCR beta chain was sequenced within a study of T cell responses to AZD1222 COVID-19 vaccine. The length of the CDR3 is 12 residues. The germline V and J ends were trimmed by 4 bases and 7 bases, with 10 bases remaining between them. Germline-derived CDR1 and CDR2 are MGHRA and YSYEKL. Sequencing used immunoSEQ multiplex PCR; TCRdb keeps in-frame clones, though not all of them. The profile shows approximately 110,000 clones, over 75% of them singletons. The rearrangement links TRBV4-1 to TRBJ1-1; D not resolved. The TCR was taken from an adult in good health. Source: peripheral blood, taken on day 0 of AZD1222 vaccination. Here the CDR3 reads CASSPSGYEAFF. Here the CDR3 DNA reads TGCGCCAGCAGCCCGTCTGGGTATGAAGCTTTCTTT.